This TCR beta chain derives from a study of shared clonotypes between healthy human individuals. Repertoires were generated with immunoSEQ multiplex PCR, while TCRdb's copy carries only in-frame clones and drops some. The sample carries about 2.4 million clones, over 85% recorded once. Germline V CDR1 and CDR2: SNHLY, FYNNEI. The V gene lost 4 bases and the J gene lost 0 bases, with 13 bases spanning the gap. This CDR3 region has 17 residues. Concerning this clone: Antigen unknown.

The study, taken as a whole, reports: Generally, naive subsets (rather than memory subsets) showed larger estimated richness.

What was sequenced was naive CD4+ T cells from PBMCs. Subset defined: CD45RA+ positively selected. This clonotype was sampled from a man aged 18 to 29 in good health. Some clones in this sample may be carry-over from other donors' samples. This chain uses TRBV2 with TRBJ2-6; possible D gene TRBD1, 6 bases. DNA of the CDR3: TGTGCCAGCAGTGGGGGGCAGGGGACCTCTGGGGCCAACGTCCTGACTTTC. Its protein is CASSGGQGTSGANVLTF.